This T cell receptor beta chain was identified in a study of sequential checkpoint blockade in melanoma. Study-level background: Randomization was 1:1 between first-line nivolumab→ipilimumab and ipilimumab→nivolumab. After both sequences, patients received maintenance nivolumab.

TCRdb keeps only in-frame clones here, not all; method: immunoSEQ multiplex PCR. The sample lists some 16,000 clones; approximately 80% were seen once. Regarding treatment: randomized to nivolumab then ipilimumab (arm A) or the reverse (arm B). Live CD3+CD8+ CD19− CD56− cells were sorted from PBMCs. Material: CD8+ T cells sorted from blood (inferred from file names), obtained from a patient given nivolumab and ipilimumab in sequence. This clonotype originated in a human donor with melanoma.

CDR3 in DNA: TGTGCCAGCAGTTGGGATCTCGGGGCGGGAGGGGGTACCTACGAGCAGTACTTC. This sequence encodes CASSWDLGAGGGTYEQYF. V gene TRBV28 combines with J gene TRBJ2-7; 9 nucleotides agree with TRBD2. This CDR3 is 18 amino acids long. With V trimmed by 4 bases and J by 2 bases, 15 bases remained unmatched. Per germline, CDR1 MDHEN and CDR2 SYDVKM.